Each of the 28 T cell receptor beta chains below was sequenced from the same sample in a study of blood T cell repertoires in COVID-19. Generated by immunoSEQ multiplex PCR, the TCRdb table keeps only in-frame clones and is missing some. This table has 250,000 or so clones, 86% appearing once. The sequencing sample was made of peripheral blood. The source is a man in his forties with active or convalescent COVID-19.

The chain is built from TRBV19 and TRBJ2-7; TRBD2 is a possible D gene (5 bases). Deletions cut 1 base from V and 2 bases from J, with 9 bases between. This CDR3 has 14 amino acids. CDR1 and CDR2 (germline): LNHDA, SQIVND (reference sequence). In DNA, the CDR3 is TGTGCCAGTAGTATAGGGGCGGGCCCCTACGAGCAGTACTTC. Protein: CASSIGAGPYEQYF.

The chain has TRBV11-1 and TRBJ1-1, with 7 positions matching TRBD1. Germline V lookup: CDR1 SGHAT, CDR2 FQDESV (reference sequence). This CDR3 region has 13 residues. V lost 4 bases to trimming and J lost 9 bases; unmatched junction nucleotides: 8. The CDR3 loop is CASSSTGIEQAFF. DNA for the CDR3: TGTGCCAGCAGCTCGACAGGGATAGAGCAAGCTTTCTTT.

This chain joins TRBV28 and TRBJ2-2; the D gene is possibly TRBD1 (6 bases). V was pared by 2 bases and J by 6 bases, with 16 bases between. The germline CDR1 and CDR2 sequences are MDHEN and SYDVKM. CDR3 length: 16 amino acids. The CDR3 bases are TGTGCCAGCAGTTTAACAGGGTTGTCACTGGCCGGGGAGCTGTTTTTT. It yields the protein CASSLTGLSLAGELFF.

This chain connects TRBV19 to TRBJ2-3; D call uncertain. Germline assignment: CDR1 LNHDA and CDR2 SQIVND (reference sequence). This CDR3 has 12 residues. V shed 3 bases and J shed 10 bases, with 11 bases lying between them. The CDR3 DNA follows: TGTGCCAGTAGTATTTCGAGCACCCCGCAGTATTTT. Its translation: CASSISSTPQYF. Full variable domain (outside the CDR3, taken from reference TRBV19 and TRBJ2-3): DGGITQSPKYLFRKEGQNVTLSCEQNLNHDAMYWYRQDPGQGLRLIYYSQIVNDFQKGDIAEGYSVSREKKESFPLTVTSAQKNPTAFYLCASSISSTPQYFGPGTRLTVL.

V usage is TRBV7-6 and J usage is TRBJ1-5, with 9 bases that match TRBD1. With 5 bases clipped from V and 1 base from J, the junction kept 6 bases outside the gene matches. Germline V gene sequence: CDR1 SGHVS, CDR2 FNYEAQ. The CDR3 is 16 amino acids. The CDR3 nucleotides are TGTGCCAGCAGCCCTGGGACAGGGAGGAGCAATCAGCCCCAGCATTTT. It is translated as CASSPGTGRSNQPQHF.

This clone has only one observation. This sequence joins TRBV15 and TRBJ2-5; 7 bases are a match to TRBD2. Germline CDR1 reads LNHNV; CDR2 reads YYDKDF (reference sequence). The trim removed 0 bases at V and 2 bases at J, leaving 6 bases unmatched. This CDR3 comprises 16 residues. CDR3 nucleotides: TGTGCCACCAGCAGAGATCGCGTTAGCGGGCAAGAGACCCAGTACTTC. Protein product: CATSRDRVSGQETQYF.

In DNA, the CDR3 is TGTGCCAGTAGTATAGGGAGACAAGCTTTCTTT. Protein: CASSIGRQAFF. This rearrangement joins TRBV19 to TRBJ1-1; D gene unclear. Germline V gene sequence: CDR1 LNHDA, CDR2 SQIVND (reference sequence). V dropped 1 base and J dropped 9 bases, with 6 bases sitting between them. The CDR3 runs to 11 residues. The variable domain in full, completed from reference TRBV19 and TRBJ1-1, reads DGGITQSPKYLFRKEGQNVTLSCEQNLNHDAMYWYRQDPGQGLRLIYYSQIVNDFQKGDIAEGYSVSREKKESFPLTVTSAQKNPTAFYLCASSIGRQAFFGQGTRLTVV.

The V gene is TRBV13, the J gene TRBJ2-3; 7 bases fit TRBD1. Per the germline V gene, CDR1 is PRHDT and CDR2 is FYEKMQ (reference sequence). The V segment lost 5 bases and the J segment 0 bases; nucleotides outside the gene matches: 14. The CDR3 contains 18 residues. CDR3 sequence reads: CASSPRQGTHRSTDTQYF. The DNA for the CDR3 is TGTGCCAGCAGCCCCCGACAGGGCACACACAGGAGCACAGATACGCAGTATTTT.

The rearrangement uses TRBV2 and TRBJ2-1, with 11 positions matching TRBD2. The CDR3 extends over 14 amino acids. The germline CDR1 and CDR2 sequences are SNHLY and FYNNEI. Unmatched junction bases numbered 4, after V lost 4 bases and J lost 8 bases. This CDR3 reads CASSVSSGRDEQFF. The CDR3 DNA follows: TGTGCCAGCAGTGTAAGTAGCGGGAGGGATGAGCAGTTCTTC.

V gene TRBV6-5 combines with J gene TRBJ2-1, with a tentative D call TRBD2 (5 bases). The CDR3 consists of 13 residues. Trimming cost V 1 base and J 9 bases, with 10 bases left between them. Germline V lookup: CDR1 MNHEY, CDR2 SVGAGI. CDR3 in amino acids: CASSYYERAEQFF. The CDR3 nucleotides are TGTGCCAGCAGTTACTACGAGAGGGCTGAGCAGTTCTTC.

The chain uses TRBV6-6 and TRBJ2-1; a weak D match, TRBD2 (6 bases). Deletions cut 6 bases from V and 8 bases from J, with 17 bases between. Germline V lookup: CDR1 MNHNY, CDR2 SVGAGI (reference sequence). The CDR3 runs 14 residues. DNA for the CDR3: TGTGCCAGCAGATCCACTACTAGCTCAGATGAGCAGTTCTTC. It encodes CASRSTTSSDEQFF.

In its sample, this clone was seen a few times. This chain uses TRBV13 with TRBJ1-2; maybe TRBD1 (5 bases). Looked up from germline, CDR1 is PRHDT and CDR2 is FYEKMQ (reference sequence). This CDR3 is 12 amino acids long. Between the trimmed V and J ends, which lost 4 bases and 7 bases, there was a span of 10 bases. CDR3 DNA: TGTGCCAGCAGCTACGAAGGGGTTGGCTACACCTTC. Residues: CASSYEGVGYTF.

The count of this clone is one. This chain links TRBV10-3 with TRBJ2-7; no definite D call. CDR1 is ENHRY, CDR2 SYGVKD, per germline. CDR3 size: 13 residues. Trimming stripped 10 bases from V and 3 bases from J, with 16 bases between. The CDR3 nucleotides are TGTGCCACCGTCGACTCTCCGATCTACGAGCAGTACTTC. Encoded protein: CATVDSPIYEQYF.

A single count supports this clone. J is TRBJ1-1 and V is TRBV7-2, with unresolved D. V shed 1 base and J shed 10 bases, with 16 bases lying between them. From germline, CDR1 is SGHTA and CDR2 FQGNSA. This CDR3 is 14 amino acids long. This CDR3 is CASSLVAGEAAAFF. The CDR3 DNA reads TGTGCCAGCAGCTTAGTGGCGGGAGAGGCAGCAGCTTTCTTT. The full variable domain, with the rest looked up from reference TRBV7-2 and TRBJ1-1, is GAGVSQSPSNKVTEKGKDVELRCDPISGHTALYWYRQSLGQGLEFLIYFQGNSAPDKSGLPSDRFSAERTGGSVSTLTIQRTQQEDSAVYLCASSLVAGEAAAFFGQGTRLTVV.

The chain employs TRBV5-8 and TRBJ1-5; no reliable D call. Germline V lookup: CDR1 SGHTS, CDR2 YDEGEE. There are 11 residues in the CDR3. With 5 bases removed from V and 6 bases from J, the gap between germline ends came to 6 bases. The CDR3 coding sequence is TGTGCCAGCAGTTCAGGTCAGCCCCAGCATTTT. Amino acid sequence: CASSSGQPQHF.

This sequence joins TRBV20-1 and TRBJ2-7; D may be TRBD1 (6 bases). This CDR3 has 19 residues. Germline CDR1 is DFQATT and CDR2 is SNEGSKA (reference sequence). The ends were cut back, 3 bases at V and 0 bases at J, with 27 bases in the middle. Here the CDR3 reads CSASDPQATGKPGSYEQYF. CDR3 sequence (DNA): TGCAGTGCTAGTGATCCCCAAGCTACAGGGAAACCTGGCTCCTACGAGCAGTACTTC.

The chain is built from TRBV7-4 and TRBJ1-5, with a tentative D call TRBD1 (5 bases). V lost 5 bases and J 4 bases, leaving 27 bases between the germline ends. The CDR3 spans 19 residues. Germline-derived CDR1 and CDR2 are SGHVT and SQSDAQ. CDR3 amino acids: CASSLNRPGSTIINQPQHF. The CDR3 nucleotides are TGTGCCAGCAGCCTAAACAGGCCCGGGAGCACAATTATTAATCAGCCCCAGCATTTT.

The V call is TRBV29-1, the J call TRBJ2-7; D is ambiguous. The germline V gene encodes CDR1 SQVTM and CDR2 ANQGSEA. With 5 bases removed from V and 4 bases from J, the gap between germline ends came to 15 bases. The CDR3 has 13 amino acids. The CDR3 protein is CSVRFAPSYEQYF. The CDR3 bases are TGCAGCGTTCGGTTCGCTCCCTCGTACGAGCAGTACTTC.

The chain employs TRBV27 and TRBJ2-2; perhaps TRBD2 as D (5 bases). The CDR3 runs to 13 residues. Trimming shortened V by 7 bases and J by 3 bases, and 9 bases separated the two germline ends. The V gene's germline CDR1 is MNHEY and CDR2 SMNVEV (reference sequence). Written as DNA, the CDR3 is TGTGCCAGCATTGGGAGCGACACCGGGGAGCTGTTTTTT. Translation gives CASIGSDTGELFF.

The rearrangement uses TRBV28 and TRBJ1-5; weak D call: TRBD1 (6 bases). V dropped 6 bases and J dropped 3 bases, with 15 bases sitting between them. Germline V gene lookup returns CDR1 MDHEN and CDR2 SYDVKM. The length of the CDR3 is 15 residues. The CDR3 loop reads CASRPPPGVNQPQHF. The DNA of the CDR3 is TGTGCCAGCAGACCCCCTCCAGGGGTCAATCAGCCCCAGCATTTT.

The chain combines TRBV2 with TRBJ2-7; 9 nucleotides align to TRBD1. Germline values: CDR1 SNHLY, CDR2 FYNNEI. This CDR3 region has 12 residues. Unmatched junction bases numbered 4, after V lost 10 bases and J lost 3 bases. The CDR3 protein is CATRTGDYEQYF. DNA for the CDR3: TGTGCCACCCGGACAGGGGACTACGAGCAGTACTTC.

The V call is TRBV4-1, the J call TRBJ2-1, with D perhaps TRBD2 (6 bases). Germline V gene data show CDR1 as MGHRA and CDR2 as YSYEKL. The CDR3 length is 13 residues. The V end lost 6 bases, the J end lost 6 bases, and 12 bases lay between the germline ends. The CDR3 coding sequence is TGCGCCAGCAGGCGGAGGGGCTCCAATGAGCAGTTCTTC. It codes for CASRRRGSNEQFF.

In DNA, the CDR3 is TGTGCCAGCAGCGCGCAGGGACTAGCGGGGTCCAGGCCGTATAGCACAGATACGCAGTATTTT. Translating gives CASSAQGLAGSRPYSTDTQYF. This chain joins TRBV9 and TRBJ2-3; TRBD2 agrees at 13 bases. CDR3 length equals 21 residues. The V segment lost 3 bases and the J segment 0 bases; nucleotides outside the gene matches: 16. Germline V lookup: CDR1 SGDLS, CDR2 YYNGEE.

The chain uses TRBV2 and TRBJ1-4, with TRBD1 identical over 7 bases. In germline, CDR1 is SNHLY, CDR2 FYNNEI. V shed 9 bases, J shed 9 bases, and the junction held 7 bases outside the gene matches. The CDR3 is 12 amino acids. This CDR3 reads CARRTGSQKLFF. The CDR3, as DNA: TGTGCCAGAAGGACAGGTAGTCAAAAACTGTTTTTT.

In regard to this clone: The sample has other DNA sequences that encode this CDR3 too. The chain carries TRBV27 and TRBJ1-6; 7 bases fit TRBD1. V shed 5 bases and J 6 bases; nucleotides not matched to a gene: 7. The CDR3 loop spans 15 amino acids. The germline CDR1 and CDR2 sequences are MNHEY and SMNVEV (reference sequence). CDR3 protein: CASSRTGVGNSPLHF. The CDR3 region has the DNA TGTGCCAGCAGTCGGACAGGAGTTGGTAATTCACCCCTCCACTTT.

This sequence joins TRBV28 and TRBJ1-6; a possible D gene is TRBD1 (6 bases). The CDR3 is 15 residues long. Per germline, CDR1 MDHEN and CDR2 SYDVKM. With 3 bases removed from V and 7 bases from J, the gap between germline ends came to 13 bases. The CDR3 here is CASSLATGPNSPLHF. DNA of the CDR3: TGTGCCAGCAGTTTGGCGACAGGCCCGAATTCACCCCTCCACTTT.

The chain joins TRBV5-1 to TRBJ1-1; maybe TRBD1 (6 bases). The CDR3 is made up of 14 amino acids. Trimming shortened V by 2 bases and J by 4 bases, and 12 bases separated the two germline ends. Germline V CDR1 and CDR2: SGHRS, YFSETQ. The CDR3 spells CASSLWGQSTEAFF. The DNA for the CDR3 is TGCGCCAGCAGCTTATGGGGACAAAGCACTGAAGCTTTCTTT.

The J gene is TRBJ2-7, the V gene TRBV9, with D hard to call. Trimming pared 0 bases from V and 7 bases from J, leaving 14 bases between. This CDR3 spans 14 amino acids. Germline assignment: CDR1 SGDLS and CDR2 YYNGEE. CDR3 protein: CASSVGFRVREQYF. Written as DNA, the CDR3 is TGTGCCAGCAGCGTAGGGTTTCGGGTAAGGGAGCAGTACTTC.